The sequence of this TCR beta chain was determined in a study of blood T cells in healthy people across ages. A second PCR, run for 7 to 11 cycles, used a sample-barcoded 5' primer plus a J-beta primer mix. MiXCR was run by TCRdb on the 5' RACE reads, yielding one entry per CDR3 protein. The data show more than 750,000 distinct CDR3 sequences, about 29% seen once. This CDR3 has 16 amino acids. Germline CDR1 is SGHTA and CDR2 is FQGNSA. V was clipped by 0 bases and J by 7 bases; unmatched bases: 6. The data were also submitted as part of a second study, on T cells of mothers and their children.

V usage is TRBV7-2 and J usage is TRBJ1-6; 7 positions agree with TRBD1. The sequenced sample consisted of blood. The receptor comes from a woman in her 40s in good health. CDR3 protein: CASSLAARQGNSPLHF. The CDR3 DNA reads TGTGCCAGCAGCTTAGCGGCGCGACAGGGAAATTCACCCCTCCACTTT. The variable domain in full, completed from reference TRBV7-2 and TRBJ1-6, reads GAGVSQSPSNKVTEKGKDVELRCDPISGHTALYWYRQSLGQGLEFLIYFQGNSAPDKSGLPSDRFSAERTGGSVSTLTIQRTQQEDSAVYLCASSLAARQGNSPLHFGNGTRLTVT.